These 15 T cell receptor beta chains share one sample of origin, sequenced in a study of blood T cell repertoires in COVID-19. Method: immunoSEQ multiplex PCR; TCRdb's copy keeps in-frame clones and lacks some. This table has 60,000 to 85,000 clones, roughly 89% appearing once. Sequencing was done on a sample of peripheral blood. These receptors all come from a woman aged 45-60 years with active COVID-19.

The V call is TRBV11-3, the J call TRBJ2-2; 8 bases are shared with TRBD1. This CDR3 has 15 amino acids. Germline V gene data show CDR1 as SGHNT and CDR2 as YENEEA. V was pared by 5 bases and J by 5 bases, with 7 bases of the junction left unmatched. DNA for the CDR3: TGTGCCAGCAGCGTAAGGACAGGGAGGACCGGGGAGCTGTTTTTT. Protein product: CASSVRTGRTGELFF.

This rearrangement joins TRBV20-1 to TRBJ1-1; D is undetermined. CDR3 length: 15 residues. Looked up from germline, CDR1 is DFQATT and CDR2 is SNEGSKA (reference sequence). The germline V and J ends were trimmed by 3 bases and 1 base, with 15 bases remaining between them. The CDR3 reads CSASMPRVGNTEAFF. CDR3 sequence (DNA): TGCAGTGCTAGTATGCCGCGAGTTGGGAACACTGAAGCTTTCTTT.

The V call is TRBV5-1, the J call TRBJ2-7, with 10 bases identical to TRBD1. CDR3 length equals 14 residues. CDR1 is SGHRS, CDR2 YFSETQ, per germline. Germline trimming cut 3 bases from V and 1 base from J; bases unmatched to any gene: 1. The CDR3 loop reads CASSWDRGSYEQYF. For the CDR3, the DNA is TGCGCCAGCAGCTGGGACAGGGGTTCCTACGAGCAGTACTTC.

This chain connects TRBV11-2 to TRBJ2-1; weak D call: TRBD1 (5 bases). CDR3 length: 14 amino acids. Germline CDR1 is SGHAT and CDR2 is FQNNGV. Trimming removed 1 base from V and 10 bases from J, with 14 bases in between. DNA for the CDR3: TGTGCCAGCAGCTTAGCTTCCCTTAGGGGCGAGCAGTTCTTC. Protein sequence: CASSLASLRGEQFF. Together with reference TRBV11-2 and TRBJ2-1, the CDR3 gives the full variable domain: EAGVAQSPRYKIIEKRQSVAFWCNPISGHATLYWYQQILGQGPKLLIQFQNNGVVDDSQLPKDRFSAERLKGVDSTLKIQPAKLEDSAVYLCASSLASLRGEQFFGPGTRLTVL.

The gene calls are TRBV19 and TRBJ2-1; tentatively, D is TRBD2 (6 bases). The V gene lost 7 bases and the J gene lost 1 base, with 11 bases spanning the gap. This CDR3 is 14 amino acids long. The V gene's germline CDR1 is LNHDA and CDR2 SQIVND (reference sequence). In DNA, the CDR3 is TGTGCCAGTACGGAGCGGGTTTCCTACAATGAGCAGTTCTTC. Translation gives CASTERVSYNEQFF.

This clone occurred a few times. The J gene is TRBJ2-2, the V gene TRBV7-9, with a possible D match to TRBD1 (7 bases). The V gene lost 7 bases and the J gene lost 4 bases, with 19 bases spanning the gap. In germline, CDR1 is SEHNR, CDR2 FQNEAQ (reference sequence). The CDR3 has 16 residues. For the CDR3, the DNA is TGTGCCAGCAACTCACAGGGGCGGGGAGGCACCGGGGAGCTGTTTTTT. It specifies CASNSQGRGGTGELFF. Full variable domain (outside the CDR3, taken from reference TRBV7-9 and TRBJ2-2): DTGVSQNPRHKITKRGQNVTFRCDPISEHNRLYWYRQTLGQGPEFLTYFQNEAQLEKSRLLSDRFSAERPKGSFSTLEIQRTEQGDSAMYLCASNSQGRGGTGELFFGEGSRLTVL.

The J gene is TRBJ1-2, the V gene TRBV11-2; 7 positions match TRBD1. Trimming cost V 6 bases and J 0 bases; bases outside gene matches: 13. Germline V lookup: CDR1 SGHAT, CDR2 FQNNGV. This CDR3 has 17 amino acids. The CDR3 DNA sequence: TGTGCCAGCAGAACCGGAAGAGGGGGCAAAGCTAACTATGGCTACACCTTC. It specifies CASRTGRGGKANYGYTF. Filled out from reference TRBV11-2 and TRBJ1-2, the complete variable domain reads EAGVAQSPRYKIIEKRQSVAFWCNPISGHATLYWYQQILGQGPKLLIQFQNNGVVDDSQLPKDRFSAERLKGVDSTLKIQPAKLEDSAVYLCASRTGRGGKANYGYTFGSGTRLTVV.

This rearrangement joins TRBV7-9 to TRBJ2-7, with TRBD1 identical over 8 bases. CDR3 size: 14 residues. Germline loops: CDR1 SEHNR, CDR2 FQNEAQ (reference sequence). The junction had 5 bases not matched to a gene; V was cut back by 5 bases and J by 2 bases. The CDR3 protein is CASSTDRGAYEQYF. The CDR3 nucleotides read TGTGCCAGCAGCACAGACAGGGGCGCCTACGAGCAGTACTTC.

In the case of this clone: The junction and the germline gene differ at one end; a read error may be behind it. The chain employs TRBV7-7 and TRBJ2-1; no reliable D call. The germline V gene has CDR1 SSHAT and CDR2 FNYEAQ (reference sequence). The CDR3 has 14 amino acids. CDR3 sequence (DNA): TGTGCTAGCAGCTTAGGATCCTACTACAATGAGCAGTTCTTC. This gives the protein CASSLGSYYNEQFF.

V usage is TRBV19 and J usage is TRBJ2-7, with 12 nucleotides matching TRBD2. This CDR3 has 14 residues. Unmatched junction bases numbered 8, after V lost 5 bases and J lost 9 bases. The germline gives CDR1 LNHDA, CDR2 SQIVND (reference sequence). This CDR3 is CASSPKTSGSGQYF. CDR3 DNA sequence: TGTGCCAGTAGTCCCAAGACTAGCGGGAGCGGGCAGTACTTC.

The chain employs TRBV5-1 and TRBJ2-1; 9 bases are a match to TRBD2. Per germline, CDR1 SGHRS and CDR2 YFSETQ. The CDR3 has 16 amino acids. The ends lost 0 bases at V and 2 bases at J; junction bases unmatched: 3. The DNA of the CDR3 is TGCGCCAGCAGCTTGGGATCTAGCGGGGCCTACAATGAGCAGTTCTTC. As protein: CASSLGSSGAYNEQFF. The whole variable domain, filled in from reference TRBV5-1 and TRBJ2-1, reads KAGVTQTPRYLIKTRGQQVTLSCSPISGHRSVSWYQQTPGQGLQFLFEYFSETQRNKGNFPGRFSGRQFSNSRSEMNVSTLELGDSALYLCASSLGSSGAYNEQFFGPGTRLTVL.

The chain uses TRBV6-5 and TRBJ2-7; possible D gene TRBD2, 5 bases. The germline gives CDR1 MNHEY, CDR2 SVGAGI. The V end was cut by 0 bases, the J end by 3 bases, with 6 bases between. The CDR3 spans 13 residues. The CDR3: CASSYSRGYEQYF. The CDR3 DNA sequence: TGTGCCAGCAGTTACTCCCGGGGCTACGAGCAGTACTTC.

The rearrangement uses TRBV9 and TRBJ2-7; D is unclear. Per germline, CDR1 SGDLS and CDR2 YYNGEE. V lost 0 bases, J lost 0 bases, and 7 bases lay in between. There are 14 residues in the CDR3. The CDR3 protein is CASSVDGSSYEQYF. The CDR3 DNA reads as TGTGCCAGCAGCGTAGATGGTAGCTCCTACGAGCAGTACTTC.

V and J are TRBV11-3 and TRBJ2-7; D is unresolved. CDR1 is SGHNT and CDR2 is YENEEA in the germline V gene. V was pared by 5 bases and J by 1 base, with 15 bases between. There are 15 residues in the CDR3. The CDR3 region is CASSPEAGSSYEQYF. The DNA for the CDR3 is TGTGCCAGCAGCCCCGAAGCCGGGTCTTCCTACGAGCAGTACTTC.

The chain combines TRBV15 with TRBJ2-2, with TRBD2 matching 11 bases. The CDR3 loop spans 16 amino acids. Germline values: CDR1 LNHNV, CDR2 YYDKDF (reference sequence). Losses at the gene ends were 4 bases for V and 7 bases for J; bases not matched to a gene: 8. The CDR3 reads CATSIFGTSGRGELFF. DNA of the CDR3: TGTGCCACCAGCATTTTCGGGACTAGCGGACGCGGGGAGCTGTTTTTT.